These 11 T cell receptor beta chains were all obtained from the same sample, sequenced in a study of OX40 agonist ivuxolimab in advanced cancers. The data were produced by immunoSEQ multiplex PCR, yet TCRdb's version contains in-frame clones alone and is incomplete. This table has 100,000 to 140,000 clones, around 93% appearing once. Sample: CD4+ or CD8+ T cells sorted from blood, taken in a trial of the OX40 agonist ivuxolimab. The receptors come from an adult with an advanced solid tumor such as melanoma, head and neck, liver or kidney cancer.

The rearrangement uses TRBV28 and TRBJ1-2, with D perhaps TRBD1 (5 bases). Trimming stripped 3 bases from V and 4 bases from J, with 9 bases between. Germline CDR1 is MDHEN and CDR2 is SYDVKM. This CDR3 contains 13 residues. The CDR3 here is CASSLRGGYGYTF. The CDR3 nucleotides are TGTGCCAGCAGTTTGAGGGGTGGCTATGGCTACACCTTC.

V is TRBV20-1 and J is TRBJ2-5; D remains unclear. The CDR3 is made up of 10 amino acids. V was shortened by 0 bases and J by 13 bases, with 9 bases between the two germline ends. Germline V lookup: CDR1 DFQATT, CDR2 SNEGSKA (reference sequence). CDR3 coding DNA: TGCAGTGCTAGAGATAAGGTGGCGTACTTC. Amino acids: CSARDKVAYF.

The chain couples TRBV4-1 to TRBJ1-5, with D unclear. The CDR3 sequence is 15 residues long. CDR1 is MGHRA and CDR2 is YSYEKL in the germline V gene. Trimming removed 4 bases at V and 0 bases at J, with 10 bases between. CDR3 in amino acids: CASSRGGNSNQPQHF. DNA of the CDR3: TGCGCCAGCAGCCGAGGCGGGAATAGCAATCAGCCCCAGCATTTT.

CDR3 sequence reads: CASSYQGSGIYNEQFF. The CDR3, as DNA: TGTGCCAGCAGTTACCAAGGAAGCGGGATTTACAATGAGCAGTTCTTC. The chain links TRBV6-5 to TRBJ2-1; TRBD2 matches at 7 bases. From germline, CDR1 is MNHEY and CDR2 SVGAGI. This CDR3 has 16 residues. V lost 2 bases, J lost 4 bases, and 8 bases stayed unmatched.

The J gene is TRBJ2-2, the V gene TRBV5-1; TRBD2 matches at 8 bases. CDR3 length equals 16 residues. The trim removed 4 bases at V and 7 bases at J, leaving 12 bases unmatched. Germline V gene sequence: CDR1 SGHRS, CDR2 YFSETQ. The DNA of the CDR3 is TGCGCCAGCAGCCCCCCGAGAGCGGGAGAGAACGGGGAGCTGTTTTTT. Translated: CASSPPRAGENGELFF. The entire variable domain, with the rest obtained from reference TRBV5-1 and TRBJ2-2, is as follows: KAGVTQTPRYLIKTRGQQVTLSCSPISGHRSVSWYQQTPGQGLQFLFEYFSETQRNKGNFPGRFSGRQFSNSRSEMNVSTLELGDSALYLCASSPPRAGENGELFFGEGSRLTVL.

The chain uses TRBV30 and TRBJ2-1; D is perhaps TRBD2 (5 bases). From germline, CDR1 is GTSNPN and CDR2 SVGIG (reference sequence). The CDR3 totals 14 residues. V shed 7 bases and J shed 5 bases, with 18 bases lying between them. The CDR3 DNA reads TGTGCCTCCTCCCGGGGTTACCGAGACAATGAGCAGTTCTTC. The encoded protein is CASSRGYRDNEQFF.

CDR3 loop: CASSEYRGEGYTF. The CDR3 DNA reads as TGTGCCAGCAGTGAATATCGGGGGGAGGGCTACACCTTC. This chain connects TRBV6-1 to TRBJ1-2; TRBD1 might be the D (5 bases). The CDR3 loop spans 13 amino acids. V lost 2 bases and J lost 8, with 12 bases in between. Germline CDR1 MNHNS, CDR2 SASEGT.

This sequence joins TRBV7-3 and TRBJ2-3; D possibly corresponds to TRBD2 (5 bases). V was trimmed by 3 bases and J by 4 bases, leaving 8 bases between them. Germline V gives CDR1 SGHTA, CDR2 FQGTGA. The CDR3 spans 13 residues. This CDR3 is CASSLKGADTQYF. The CDR3 DNA is TGTGCCAGCAGCTTGAAGGGAGCAGATACGCAGTATTTT. Full variable domain (missing parts from reference TRBV7-3 and TRBJ2-3): GAGVSQTPSNKVTEKGKYVELRCDPISGHTALYWYRQSLGQGPEFLIYFQGTGAADDSGLPNDRFFAVRPEGSVSTLKIQRTERGDSAVYLCASSLKGADTQYFGPGTRLTVL.

The V and J genes are TRBV19 and TRBJ2-1, with 7 nucleotides matching TRBD1. The V gene end was trimmed by 2 bases and the J gene end by 2 bases; junction bases not matched to a gene: 3. The CDR3 covers 15 residues. Germline assignment: CDR1 LNHDA and CDR2 SQIVND (reference sequence). The DNA of the CDR3 is TGTGCCAGTAGTATACTGACAGGGACCTACAATGAGCAGTTCTTC. Translating gives CASSILTGTYNEQFF.

V is TRBV4-3 and J is TRBJ2-5, with D possibly matching TRBD1 (7 bases). Between the trimmed V and J ends, which lost 4 bases and 1 base, there was a span of 13 bases. Germline CDR1 is LGHNA and CDR2 is YSLEER. The CDR3 runs to 15 residues. The chain's CDR3 is CASSPGGTAQETQYF. The CDR3 coding sequence is TGCGCCAGCAGCCCCGGCGGGACAGCCCAAGAGACCCAGTACTTC.

A word on this clone: This specimen includes other DNA sequences encoding the same CDR3. The chain has TRBV28 and TRBJ2-5, with D unresolved. Germline CDR1 and CDR2: MDHEN and SYDVKM. Trimming cost V 5 bases and J 3 bases, with 4 bases left between them. The CDR3 runs 11 residues. CDR3 residues: CASSLEETQYF. The CDR3 nucleotides are TGTGCCAGCAGTCTTGAAGAGACCCAGTACTTC.